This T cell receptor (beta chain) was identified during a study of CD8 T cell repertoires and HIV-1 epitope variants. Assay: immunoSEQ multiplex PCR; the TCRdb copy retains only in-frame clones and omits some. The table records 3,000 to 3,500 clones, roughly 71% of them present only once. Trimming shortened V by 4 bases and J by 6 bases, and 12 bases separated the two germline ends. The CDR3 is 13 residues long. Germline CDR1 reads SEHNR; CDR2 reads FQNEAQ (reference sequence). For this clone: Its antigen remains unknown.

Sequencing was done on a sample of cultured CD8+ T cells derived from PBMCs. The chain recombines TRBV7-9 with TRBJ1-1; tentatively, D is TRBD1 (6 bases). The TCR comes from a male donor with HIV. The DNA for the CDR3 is TGTGCCAGCAGCTCAGGACAGCACCCTGAAGCTTTCTTT. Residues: CASSSGQHPEAFF.